The 31 T cell receptor beta chains presented below share a single source sample, sequenced in a study of beta chain features in type 1 diabetes. Their specific antigens are unknown. The investigators reverse transcribed all of the isolated RNA, so they sequenced expressed TCRB transcripts. Produced via immunoSEQ multiplex PCR; TCRdb's table is partial and in-frame only. The sample contains under 850,000 clones, around an eighth of which appear only once. Study findings and constraints: Patients with Type 1 diabetes showed moderately but significantly shorter TCRB CDR3s in all four CD4+ subsets.

The sample comprised naive CD4+ T cells from blood. These receptors were obtained from a man aged 18 to 35 with type 1 diabetes.

The chain links TRBV30 to TRBJ2-5, with D perhaps matching TRBD1 (7 bases). With the DNA end fitting TRBJ2-7 better, the J assignment may be wrong. Per germline, CDR1 GTSNPN and CDR2 SVGIG (reference sequence). The CDR3 contains 11 residues. The chain's CDR3 is CAWTGGYEQYF. CDR3 nucleotides: TGTGCCTGGACAGGGGGGTACGAGCAGTACTTC.

This clone has more than one count but fewer than ten. The V call is TRBV11-2, the J call TRBJ1-1; D not certain. Per the germline V gene, CDR1 is SGHAT and CDR2 is FQNNGV. Trimming left V 5 bases short and J 0 bases short, with 13 bases between. The CDR3 contains 15 residues. The CDR3 is CASSLHRAVNTEAFF. The DNA for the CDR3 is TGTGCCAGCAGCCTCCATAGGGCAGTGAACACTGAAGCTTTCTTT.

The gene calls are TRBV6-6 and TRBJ1-4; 7 positions agree with TRBD1. CDR3 length: 14 amino acids. With V trimmed by 6 bases and J by 5 bases, 6 bases remained unmatched. Per the germline V gene, CDR1 is MNHNY and CDR2 is SVGAGI (reference sequence). CDR3 loop: CASSLGGRNEKLFF. The CDR3 bases are TGTGCCAGCAGCCTAGGGGGCCGGAATGAAAAACTGTTTTTT.

The gene calls are TRBV6-5 and TRBJ1-1; TRBD1 might be the D (5 bases). The CDR3 contains 13 residues. Trimming took 5 bases from V and 4 from J, leaving 11 bases between them. The germline V gene has CDR1 MNHEY and CDR2 SVGAGI. For the CDR3, the DNA is TGTGCCAGCAGTAGGGGCCAGCCCACTGAAGCTTTCTTT. This sequence encodes CASSRGQPTEAFF.

The chain has TRBV14 and TRBJ1-4; D unresolved. CDR3 length equals 13 residues. Looked up from germline, CDR1 is SGHDN and CDR2 is FVKESK. Trimming took off 5 bases at V and 10 bases at J, with 14 bases between the two ends. The CDR3 loop is CASSAVVPGKLFF. The CDR3 DNA follows: TGTGCCAGCAGCGCTGTTGTGCCAGGAAAACTGTTTTTT. Based on the CDR3 plus reference TRBV14 and TRBJ1-4, the full variable domain is EAGVTQFPSHSVIEKGQTVTLRCDPISGHDNLYWYRRVMGKEIKFLLHFVKESKQDESGMPNNRFLAERTGGTYSTLKVQPAELEDSGVYFCASSAVVPGKLFFGSGTQLSVL.

There are a few counts of this clone. The genes are TRBV7-9 and TRBJ2-3; D gene uncertain. The CDR3 is 16 residues long. From germline, CDR1 is SEHNR and CDR2 FQNEAQ (reference sequence). V was trimmed by 5 bases and J by 3 bases, leaving 18 bases between them. The CDR3 nucleotides read TGTGCCAGCAGCCTAGGTTCCGCGATCGGAACAGATACGCAGTATTTT. Amino acids: CASSLGSAIGTDTQYF.

The J gene is TRBJ1-5, the V gene TRBV7-9; D might be TRBD1 (5 bases). V shed 5 bases and J shed 0 bases, with 14 bases lying between them. The CDR3 is 16 amino acids. Germline V gives CDR1 SEHNR, CDR2 FQNEAQ (reference sequence). This CDR3 reads CASSASGADSNQPQHF. The DNA for the CDR3 is TGTGCCAGCAGCGCATCCGGGGCCGATAGCAATCAGCCCCAGCATTTT.

This clone has a handful of counts. The chain combines TRBV9 with TRBJ2-1; D is uncertain. CDR3 length: 12 amino acids. Trimming removed 4 bases from V and 4 bases from J, with 6 bases in between. Germline lookup yields CDR1 SGDLS and CDR2 YYNGEE. CDR3 protein: CASSPKYNEQFF. CDR3 sequence (DNA): TGTGCCAGCAGCCCCAAATACAATGAGCAGTTCTTC.

The V call is TRBV28, the J call TRBJ2-3, with a weak D call TRBD2 (5 bases). CDR3 length: 15 residues. Trimming removed 5 bases at V and 2 bases at J, with 14 bases between. Germline CDR1 is MDHEN and CDR2 is SYDVKM. The CDR3 protein is CASSNRLSDTDTQYF. The DNA of the CDR3 is TGTGCCAGCAGTAACAGACTATCGGACACAGATACGCAGTATTTT.

This clone was recorded a few times. The rearrangement joins TRBV7-9 to TRBJ1-2, with a weak D call TRBD1 (6 bases). The CDR3 consists of 14 residues. Between the trimmed V and J ends, which lost 0 bases and 7 bases, there was a span of 12 bases. Germline assignment: CDR1 SEHNR and CDR2 FQNEAQ (reference sequence). CDR3 bases: TGTGCCAGCAGCTTAGCTTACAGGGCTAGTGGCTACACCTTC. It codes for CASSLAYRASGYTF.

This clone was seen only a few times. The chain has TRBV19 and TRBJ2-5; possible D gene TRBD1, 6 bases. Between the trimmed V and J ends, which lost 6 bases and 1 base, there was a span of 15 bases. Germline CDR1 is LNHDA and CDR2 is SQIVND (reference sequence). The length of the CDR3 is 15 residues. The CDR3 sequence: CASRVDGTTQETQYF. DNA for the CDR3: TGTGCCAGTAGGGTCGACGGGACAACCCAAGAGACCCAGTACTTC.

The chain has TRBV30 and TRBJ2-5, with 11 bases fitting TRBD1. The J call may be faulty, since TRBJ2-7 better matches the DNA end. Germline CDR1 is GTSNPN and CDR2 is SVGIG (reference sequence). The CDR3 has 15 residues. The CDR3 nucleotides are TGTGCCTGGAGCGGACCGGGACAGGGGGCCTACGAGCAGTACTTC. Protein: CAWSGPGQGAYEQYF.

V gene TRBV30 combines with J gene TRBJ2-5, with 9 bases fitting TRBD2. The CDR3 consists of 14 residues. V was clipped by 4 bases and J by 5 bases; unmatched bases: 8. Germline V gene data show CDR1 as GTSNPN and CDR2 as SVGIG (reference sequence). The CDR3 DNA sequence: TGTGCCTGGATACCAGCGGGGGGAGGGGAGACCCAGTACTTC. This sequence encodes CAWIPAGGGETQYF.

The V and J genes are TRBV4-1 and TRBJ1-1; 8 bases are a match to TRBD1. This CDR3 spans 15 amino acids. Trimming at V came to 1 base and at J to 5 bases, leaving 6 bases not matched to a gene. The germline V gene has CDR1 MGHRA and CDR2 YSYEKL. The CDR3 loop is CASSQGRTGWTEAFF. As DNA, the CDR3 is TGCGCCAGCAGCCAAGGCAGGACAGGGTGGACTGAAGCTTTCTTT.

The gene calls are TRBV2 and TRBJ1-2; possible D gene TRBD1, 6 bases. Germline CDR1 is SNHLY and CDR2 is FYNNEI. The V and J ends lost 6 bases and 4 bases respectively, with 12 bases between them. The CDR3 is 13 residues long. The CDR3 here is CASREDSFYGYTF. DNA of the CDR3: TGTGCCAGCAGAGAGGACAGCTTCTATGGCTACACCTTC.

The chain has TRBV10-2 and TRBJ2-1; TRBD2 aligns across 9 bases. The germline V gene has CDR1 WSHSY and CDR2 SAAADI. V dropped 5 bases and J dropped 7; count of bases not matched to a gene: 6. The CDR3 contains 14 residues. This CDR3 reads CASSSGTSMNEQFF. CDR3 bases: TGCGCCAGCAGTTCCGGGACTAGCATGAATGAGCAGTTCTTC.

The table lists this clone with a few counts. The CDR3 DNA sequence: TGTGCCTGGAGTGTAGTTGGGGTTGGCTACACCTTC. Its translation is CAWSVVGVGYTF. The chain has TRBV30 and TRBJ1-2; no reliable D call. The V gene lost 0 bases and the J gene lost 7 bases, with 9 bases spanning the gap. Germline V lookup: CDR1 GTSNPN, CDR2 SVGIG (reference sequence). This CDR3 has 12 amino acids.

V usage is TRBV28 and J usage is TRBJ2-3, with D possibly TRBD2 on 6 matching bases. The germline CDR1 and CDR2 sequences are MDHEN and SYDVKM. V lost 4 bases and J 0 bases, leaving 14 bases between the germline ends. The CDR3 has 16 residues. The CDR3 nucleotides are TGTGCCAGCAGTTCCCCAGCGGGCGGGAGCACAGATACGCAGTATTTT. It is translated as CASSSPAGGSTDTQYF.

The sample holds a few counts of this clone. The gene calls are TRBV2 and TRBJ1-2; D possibly corresponds to TRBD1 (6 bases). The length of the CDR3 is 15 residues. Deletions cut 2 bases from V and 3 bases from J, with 13 bases between. Germline values: CDR1 SNHLY, CDR2 FYNNEI. This chain's CDR3 is CASSESGGIYYGYTF. CDR3 coding DNA: TGTGCCAGCAGTGAATCCGGGGGCATTTACTATGGCTACACCTTC.

There are a few counts of this clone. The V call is TRBV29-1, the J call TRBJ2-2; TRBD1 matches 10 bases. The junction had 2 bases not matched to a gene; V was cut back by 6 bases and J by 4 bases. Germline assignment: CDR1 SQVTM and CDR2 ANQGSEA. This CDR3 is 13 amino acids long. CDR3 sequence reads: CSVWTGGTGELFF. The CDR3 nucleotides are TGCAGCGTATGGACAGGGGGCACCGGGGAGCTGTTTTTT.

This clone was detected a few times. The chain is built from TRBV5-1 and TRBJ2-5; 9 bases map to TRBD1. J gave up 2 bases and V 4 bases, and 3 bases lay outside the gene matches. The CDR3 has 14 amino acids. Looked up from germline, CDR1 is SGHRS and CDR2 is YFSETQ. The CDR3 nucleotides read TGCGCCAGCAGCGTCGGGACAGGGCAAGAGACCCAGTACTTC. Its protein is CASSVGTGQETQYF.

This clone was seen more than once but under ten times. The CDR3 nucleotides are TGTGCCTGGAGTGTAGGGAGGACAGGGAGTTACGAGCAGTACTTC. It codes for CAWSVGRTGSYEQYF. The rearrangement joins TRBV30 to TRBJ2-7; 8 nucleotides align to TRBD1. The CDR3 has 15 amino acids. The germline V gene has CDR1 GTSNPN and CDR2 SVGIG (reference sequence). Trimming took 0 bases from V and 4 from J; bases not matched to a gene: 8.

The V and J genes are TRBV6-1 and TRBJ2-5, with D possibly matching TRBD1 (5 bases). Between the trimmed V and J ends, which lost 3 bases and 5 bases, there was a span of 13 bases. This CDR3 has 14 residues. Per the germline V gene, CDR1 is MNHNS and CDR2 is SASEGT. CDR3 bases: TGTGCCAGCAGTGAGCAACAGGTGGCGGAGACCCAGTACTTC. Residues: CASSEQQVAETQYF.

This clone was seen only a few times. This chain joins TRBV7-3 and TRBJ2-1, with 7 nucleotides matching TRBD1. With V trimmed by 2 bases and J by 4 bases, 5 bases remained unmatched. The V gene's germline CDR1 is SGHTA and CDR2 FQGTGA. This CDR3 contains 15 residues. The CDR3 nucleotides read TGTGCCAGCAGCTTAGGACAGGCGCAATACAATGAGCAGTTCTTC. Its translation: CASSLGQAQYNEQFF.

This clone was observed a handful of times. The rearrangement joins TRBV9 to TRBJ2-5; 12 bases fit TRBD2. From germline, CDR1 is SGDLS and CDR2 YYNGEE. CDR3 length equals 15 residues. J gave up 5 bases and V 4 bases, and 6 bases lay outside the gene matches. The CDR3 coding sequence is TGTGCCAGCAGCTCCCGACTAGCGGGGGAGGAGACCCAGTACTTC. Amino acid sequence: CASSSRLAGEETQYF.

This clone was found a few times. The V call is TRBV6-1, the J call TRBJ2-7; 7 bases agree with TRBD1. The V gene's germline CDR1 is MNHNS and CDR2 SASEGT. The CDR3 contains 15 residues. J gave up 3 bases and V 9 bases, and 14 bases lay outside the gene matches. CDR3 DNA: TGTGCCAGGGTCCTATCGGACAGGATGTACTACGAGCAGTACTTC. Its translation is CARVLSDRMYYEQYF.

The sample holds a few counts of this clone. The J gene is TRBJ2-2, the V gene TRBV29-1; D may correspond to TRBD1 or TRBD2 (5 bases each). Per germline, CDR1 SQVTM and CDR2 ANQGSEA. The CDR3 consists of 13 residues. Deletions cut 3 bases from V and 7 bases from J, with 12 bases between. For the CDR3, the DNA is TGCAGCGTTGATCGGGGCCTGGGCGGGGAGCTGTTTTTT. It encodes CSVDRGLGGELFF.

This clone occurred a few times. The chain has TRBV27 and TRBJ1-4, with TRBD1 as a possible D gene (6 bases). The germline gives CDR1 MNHEY, CDR2 SMNVEV (reference sequence). The V and J ends lost 2 bases and 10 bases respectively, with 20 bases between them. The CDR3 has 16 residues. This chain's CDR3 is CASSLTARDTLLKLFF. The DNA for the CDR3 is TGTGCCAGCAGTTTAACGGCTCGGGACACGCTTCTAAAACTGTTTTTT. The whole variable domain, filled in from reference TRBV27 and TRBJ1-4, reads EAQVTQNPRYLITVTGKKLTVTCSQNMNHEYMSWYRQDPGLGLRQIYYSMNVEVTDKGDVPEGYKVSRKEKRNFPLILESPSPNQTSLYFCASSLTARDTLLKLFFGSGTQLSVL.

This clone was recorded a few times. V gene TRBV27 combines with J gene TRBJ1-1, with TRBD1 as a possible D gene (6 bases). With 6 bases removed from V and 1 base from J, the gap between germline ends came to 18 bases. The CDR3 sequence is 16 residues long. In germline, CDR1 is MNHEY, CDR2 SMNVEV (reference sequence). In nucleotides, the CDR3 is TGTGCCAGCAGCCGAAACTTCGCCAGGGGGAACACTGAAGCTTTCTTT. Amino acid sequence: CASSRNFARGNTEAFF.

In its sample, this clone was seen a few times. The V call is TRBV6-1, the J call TRBJ1-2; D remains unclear. CDR1 and CDR2 from the germline V gene are MNHNS and SASEGT. The CDR3 is 14 amino acids. V dropped 7 bases and J dropped 1 base, with 13 bases sitting between them. CDR3 nucleotides: TGTGCCAGCATCCAGCGGGATGGTAACTATGGCTACACCTTC. It specifies CASIQRDGNYGYTF.

A few counts support this clone. This chain joins TRBV15 and TRBJ2-7; D is uncertain. Germline V CDR1 and CDR2: LNHNV, YYDKDF (reference sequence). The CDR3 loop spans 12 amino acids. Trimming pared 1 base from V and 7 bases from J, leaving 8 bases between. The CDR3 sequence: CATSRGTGEQYF. The CDR3 nucleotides are TGTGCCACCAGCAGAGGGACGGGTGAGCAGTACTTC.